This T cell receptor beta chain is drawn from a study of post-analysis software for immune sequencing data. Notes on the study in general: Patients had higher frequencies than controls of roughly 5 TRBV segments, including TRBV5-6, TRBV5-1 and TRBV20-1. Relative to controls, patients with multiple sclerosis showed significantly lower normalized Chao1 diversity.

The TCR beta cDNA libraries carried unique molecular identifiers. Each sample of roughly 0.9 to 10 million input T cells yielded about 500,000 cDNA molecules, so each molecule approximated one T cell. TCRdb independently ran MiXCR on the PCR reads; one entry per CDR3 protein. Seen here are 750,000 to 950,000 distinct CDR3 sequences, roughly half observed once, and the top ten hold about 4.5%. This clonotype was detected a few times. Its antigen is currently unknown. The V gene lost 1 base and the J gene lost 0 bases, with 9 bases spanning the gap. The V gene's germline CDR1 is SGHTA and CDR2 FQGNSA. The CDR3 runs 15 residues.

The chain couples TRBV7-2 to TRBJ2-5; D gene unclear. This TCR derives from a girl aged 5-17 years with multiple sclerosis. Sequencing was done on a sample of blood. The CDR3 loop reads CASSLDSSYQETQYF. CDR3 nucleotide sequence: TGTGCCAGCAGCTTAGACTCCTCGTACCAAGAGACCCAGTACTTC.